This T cell receptor beta chain was identified in a study of T cells after yellow fever vaccination. UMIs and a universal primer site were added when TCR cDNA was made by 5'RACE template switching. TCRdb re-derived calls from the 5' RACE reads in MiXCR, one entry per CDR3 protein. The sample holds around 250,000 distinct CDR3 sequences, around 4.9% seen once. The V and J ends lost 3 bases and 5 bases respectively, with 11 bases between them. CDR1 MNHNY and CDR2 SVGAGI come from the germline V gene (reference sequence). CDR3 length equals 14 residues. Concerning this clonotype: A much larger clone is a single base away; this may be a read error.

The V call is TRBV6-6, the J call TRBJ2-1; tentative D call: TRBD2 (5 bases). The sequence derives from a man aged 18-30 years who received the YFV17D yellow fever vaccine. The specimen comprised CD4+ T cells sorted from PBMCs, sampled on the day of the yellow fever booster vaccination. The DNA of the CDR3 is TGTGCCAGCAGTTATACAGCGGTCCACAATGAGCAGTTCTTC. Its translation: CASSYTAVHNEQFF.